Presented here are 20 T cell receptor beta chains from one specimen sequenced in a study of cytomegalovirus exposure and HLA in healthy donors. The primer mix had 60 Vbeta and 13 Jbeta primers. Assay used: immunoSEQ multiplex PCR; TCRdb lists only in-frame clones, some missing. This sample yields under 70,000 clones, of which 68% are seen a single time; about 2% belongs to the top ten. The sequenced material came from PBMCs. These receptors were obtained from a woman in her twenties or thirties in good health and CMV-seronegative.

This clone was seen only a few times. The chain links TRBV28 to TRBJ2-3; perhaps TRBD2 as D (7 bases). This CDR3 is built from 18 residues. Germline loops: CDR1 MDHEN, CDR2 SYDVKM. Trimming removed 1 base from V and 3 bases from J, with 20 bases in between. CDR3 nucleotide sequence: TGTGCCAGCAGTTTATTCGGCGGGGGCAGGGGCCAAACAGATACGCAGTATTTT. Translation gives CASSLFGGGRGQTDTQYF.

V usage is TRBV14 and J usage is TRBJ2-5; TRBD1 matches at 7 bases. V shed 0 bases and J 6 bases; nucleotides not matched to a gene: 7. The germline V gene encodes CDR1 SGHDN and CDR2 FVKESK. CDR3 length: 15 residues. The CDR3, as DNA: TGTGCCAGCAGCCAAGAGGGAAACAGGGGAAAGACCCAGTACTTC. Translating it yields CASSQEGNRGKTQYF.

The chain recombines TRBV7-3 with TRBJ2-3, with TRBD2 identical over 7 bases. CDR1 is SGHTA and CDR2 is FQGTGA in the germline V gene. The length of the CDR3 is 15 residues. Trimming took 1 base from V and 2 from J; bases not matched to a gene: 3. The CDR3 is CASSLSGTTTDTQYF. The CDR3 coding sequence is TGTGCCAGCAGCTTAAGTGGGACTACCACAGATACGCAGTATTTT.

DNA for the CDR3: TGCGCCAGCAGCCGTGACCCACAGGGACGGGGCGGCTACACCTTC. As protein: CASSRDPQGRGGYTF. V gene TRBV4-1 combines with J gene TRBJ1-2, with D possibly matching TRBD1 (6 bases). The CDR3 sequence is 15 residues long. Germline-derived CDR1 and CDR2 are MGHRA and YSYEKL. V lost 4 bases and J 8 bases, leaving 20 bases between the germline ends.

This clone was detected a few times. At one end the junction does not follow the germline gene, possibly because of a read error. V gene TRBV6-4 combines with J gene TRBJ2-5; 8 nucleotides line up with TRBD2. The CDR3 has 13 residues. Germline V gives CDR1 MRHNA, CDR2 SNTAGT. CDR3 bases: TGTGCCAGCAGTTACTCGGGAGGGGAGACCCAGTACTTC. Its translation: CASSYSGGETQYF.

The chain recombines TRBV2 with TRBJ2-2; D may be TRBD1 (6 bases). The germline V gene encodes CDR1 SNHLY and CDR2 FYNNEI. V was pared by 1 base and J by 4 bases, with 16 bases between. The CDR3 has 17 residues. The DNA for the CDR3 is TGTGCCAGCAGTGAAGAAGAAGGGGGAATAGTCACCGGGGAGCTGTTTTTT. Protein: CASSEEEGGIVTGELFF.

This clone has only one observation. The CDR3 DNA sequence: TGTGCCAGACCTTACGGCGGGACAGGGAGCTCCTACGAGCAGTACTTC. Residues: CARPYGGTGSSYEQYF. This sequence joins TRBV6-4 and TRBJ2-7; 9 bases match TRBD1. CDR1 is MRHNA and CDR2 is SNTAGT in the germline V gene. V lost 9 bases and J lost 0; bases outside the gene matches: 12. CDR3 length: 16 amino acids.

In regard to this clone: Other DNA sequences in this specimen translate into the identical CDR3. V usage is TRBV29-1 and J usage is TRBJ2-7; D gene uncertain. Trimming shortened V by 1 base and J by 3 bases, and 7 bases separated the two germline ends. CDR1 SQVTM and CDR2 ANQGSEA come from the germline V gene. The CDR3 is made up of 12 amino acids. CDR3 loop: CSVEVTDYEQYF. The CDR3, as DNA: TGCAGCGTTGAAGTCACAGACTACGAGCAGTACTTC.

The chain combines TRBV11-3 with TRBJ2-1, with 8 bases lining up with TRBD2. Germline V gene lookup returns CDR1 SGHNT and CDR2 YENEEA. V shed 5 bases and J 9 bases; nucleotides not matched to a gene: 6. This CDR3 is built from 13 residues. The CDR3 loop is CASSPRTSSEQFF. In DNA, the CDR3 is TGTGCCAGCAGCCCCCGGACTAGCAGTGAGCAGTTCTTC.

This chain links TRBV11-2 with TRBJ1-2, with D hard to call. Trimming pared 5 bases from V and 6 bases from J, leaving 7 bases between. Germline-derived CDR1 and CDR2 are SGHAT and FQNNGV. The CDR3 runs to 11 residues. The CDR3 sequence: CASSDLDGYTF. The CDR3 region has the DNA TGTGCCAGCAGCGACTTGGATGGCTACACCTTC.

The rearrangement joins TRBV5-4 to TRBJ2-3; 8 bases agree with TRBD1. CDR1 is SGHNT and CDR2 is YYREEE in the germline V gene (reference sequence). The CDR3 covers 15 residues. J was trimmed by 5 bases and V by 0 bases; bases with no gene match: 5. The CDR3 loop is CASSLGTGRRDTQYF. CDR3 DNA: TGTGCCAGCAGCTTGGGGACAGGGCGACGAGATACGCAGTATTTT.

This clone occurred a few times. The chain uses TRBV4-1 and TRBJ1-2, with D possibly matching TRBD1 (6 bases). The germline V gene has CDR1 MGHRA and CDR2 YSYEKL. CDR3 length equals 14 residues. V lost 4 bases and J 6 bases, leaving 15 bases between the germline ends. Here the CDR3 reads CASSRKARDNGYTF. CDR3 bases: TGCGCCAGCAGCCGCAAAGCCCGGGACAATGGCTACACCTTC.

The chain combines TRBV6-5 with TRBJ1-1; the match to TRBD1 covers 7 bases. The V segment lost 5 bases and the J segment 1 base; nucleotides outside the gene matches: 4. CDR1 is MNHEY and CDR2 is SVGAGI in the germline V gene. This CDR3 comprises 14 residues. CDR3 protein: CASSRGTENTEAFF. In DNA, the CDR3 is TGTGCCAGCAGTCGTGGGACAGAGAACACTGAAGCTTTCTTT.

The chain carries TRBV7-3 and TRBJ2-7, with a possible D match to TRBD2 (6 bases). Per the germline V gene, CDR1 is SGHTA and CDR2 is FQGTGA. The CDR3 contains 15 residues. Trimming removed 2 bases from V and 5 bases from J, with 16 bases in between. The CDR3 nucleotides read TGTGCCAGCAGCTTACAGGGCGGGGATTTTCACGAGCAGTACTTC. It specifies CASSLQGGDFHEQYF.

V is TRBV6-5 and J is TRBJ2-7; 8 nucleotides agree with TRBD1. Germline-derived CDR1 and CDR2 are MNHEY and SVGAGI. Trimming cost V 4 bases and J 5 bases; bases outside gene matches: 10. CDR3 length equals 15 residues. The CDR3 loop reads CASSSPRAGGHEQYF. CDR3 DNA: TGTGCCAGCAGTTCCCCCAGGGCAGGGGGCCACGAGCAGTACTTC.

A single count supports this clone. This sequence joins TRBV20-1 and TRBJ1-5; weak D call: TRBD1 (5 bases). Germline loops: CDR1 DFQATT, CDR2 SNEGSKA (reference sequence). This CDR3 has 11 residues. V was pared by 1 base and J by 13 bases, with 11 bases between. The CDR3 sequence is CSARVTGTQHF. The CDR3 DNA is TGCAGTGCTAGAGTAACTGGGACTCAGCATTTT.

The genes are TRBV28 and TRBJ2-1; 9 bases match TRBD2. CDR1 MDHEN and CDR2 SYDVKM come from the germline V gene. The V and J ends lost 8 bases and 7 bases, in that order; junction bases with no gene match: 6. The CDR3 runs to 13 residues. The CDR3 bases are TGTGCCAGCGAGCGGGGGGCGACGAATGAGCAGTTCTTC. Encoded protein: CASERGATNEQFF.

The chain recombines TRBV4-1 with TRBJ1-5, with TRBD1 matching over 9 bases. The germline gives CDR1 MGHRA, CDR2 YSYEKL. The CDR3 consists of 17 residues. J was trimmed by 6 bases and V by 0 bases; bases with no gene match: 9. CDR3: CASSQDLPTGGGQPQHF. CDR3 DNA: TGCGCCAGCAGCCAAGACCTCCCGACAGGGGGAGGTCAGCCCCAGCATTTT.

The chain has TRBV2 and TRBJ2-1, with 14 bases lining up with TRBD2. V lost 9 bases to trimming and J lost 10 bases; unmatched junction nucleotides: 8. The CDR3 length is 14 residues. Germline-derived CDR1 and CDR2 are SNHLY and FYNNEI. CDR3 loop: CASGGLAGGREQFF. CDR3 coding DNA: TGTGCCAGTGGAGGACTAGCGGGGGGCCGGGAGCAGTTCTTC.

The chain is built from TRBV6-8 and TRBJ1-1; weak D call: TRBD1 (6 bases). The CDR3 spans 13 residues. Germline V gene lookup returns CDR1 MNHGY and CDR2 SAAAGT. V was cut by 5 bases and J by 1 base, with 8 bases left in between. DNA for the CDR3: TGTGCCAGCAGTCAACAGGGGAACACTGAAGCTTTCTTT. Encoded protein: CASSQQGNTEAFF.